A selection of T cell receptor beta chains follows, all from one sample in a study of control samples from healthy donors and cancer patients. Some clones are missing from TCRdb's copy, which holds only in-frame ones; the method was immunoSEQ multiplex PCR. Of some 150,000 clones in the sample, 80% to 95% were seen once. Source material: blood. The source is a man younger than 45 in good health. Each CDR3 is given with its conserved first and last residue. Fields, in order: D gene, V gene, J gene, clone size, CDR3 protein, CDR3 DNA. A D gene is named only where the DNA matches it firmly. Part of the rows lack a size; the others show once, few, many or a class for expanded clones.

TRBD2	TRBV4-2	TRBJ2-3	-	CASSQGTSGVVDTQYF	TGTGCCAGCAGCCAGGGGACTAGCGGGGTTGTAGATACGCAGTATTTT
-	TRBV6-5	TRBJ1-2	-	CASSSPNYGYTF	TGTGCCAGCAGTTCCCCTAACTATGGCTACACCTTC
TRBD1	TRBV3-1/TRBV3-2	TRBJ1-4	-	CASSQGKPRGNEKLFF	TGTGCCAGCAGCCAAGGAAAACCCAGGGGGAACGAAAAACTGTTTTTT
TRBD1	TRBV6-2/TRBV6-3	TRBJ2-5	-	CASSDRVRETQYF	TGTGCCAGCAGCGACAGGGTTCGGGAGACCCAGTACTTC
-	TRBV2	TRBJ2-3	-	CASSVRLAKGGDTQYF	TGTGCCAGCAGTGTTCGACTAGCCAAGGGGGGAGATACGCAGTATTTT
-	TRBV5-5	TRBJ1-3	-	CASTFSGNTIYF	TGTGCCAGCACATTTTCTGGAAACACCATATATTTT
-	TRBV9	TRBJ1-1	-	CASSFSVNTEAFF	TGTGCCAGCAGCTTCTCAGTGAACACTGAAGCTTTCTTT
-	TRBV27	TRBJ2-7	-	CASSSGAPYEQYF	TGTGCCAGCAGTTCAGGGGCCCCCTACGAGCAGTACTTC
TRBD2	TRBV3-1/TRBV3-2	TRBJ2-3	-	CASSGFGLAGYTDTQYF	TGTGCCAGCAGCGGGTTCGGACTAGCGGGGTACACAGATACGCAGTATTTT
TRBD1	TRBV25-1	TRBJ2-7	-	CASQTGPHEQYF	TGTGCCAGCCAGACAGGGCCTCACGAGCAGTACTTC
TRBD2	TRBV4-2	TRBJ2-7	-	CASSQHFQAGGIYEQYF	TGTGCCAGCAGCCAACATTTTCAGGCGGGGGGAATTTACGAGCAGTACTTC
TRBD1	TRBV2	TRBJ2-7	-	CAIAGTGRYEQYF	TGTGCCATAGCCGGGACAGGGAGGTACGAGCAGTACTTC
-	TRBV9	TRBJ1-2	once	CASSVVGPYGYTF	TGTGCCAGCAGCGTAGTGGGTCCCTATGGCTACACCTTC
-	TRBV6-5	TRBJ2-1	-	CASSYFSGNNEQFF	TGTGCCAGCAGTTACTTTAGTGGGAACAATGAGCAGTTCTTC
TRBD2	TRBV3-1/TRBV3-2	TRBJ2-2	-	CASSQGGRGGTGELFF	TGTGCCAGCAGCCAAGGGGGACGGGGGGGCACCGGGGAGCTGTTTTTT
-	TRBV5-1	TRBJ1-1	-	CASSLGQKNTEAFF	TGCGCCAGCAGCTTGGGACAGAAGAACACTGAAGCTTTCTTT
TRBD1	TRBV30	TRBJ1-1	-	CAWSVGPDRGFAFF	TGTGCCTGGAGTGTAGGTCCGGACAGGGGGTTTGCTTTCTTT
-	TRBV19	TRBJ1-2	-	CASSPANYGYTF	TGTGCCAGTAGTCCAGCTAACTATGGCTACACCTTC
-	TRBV7-3	TRBJ1-6	-	CASSLGIGSPLHF	TGTGCCAGCAGCTTGGGGATCGGTTCACCCCTCCACTTT
-	TRBV6-2/TRBV6-3	TRBJ1-1	-	CASSYLTGNTEAFF	TGTGCCAGCAGTTACCTTACAGGGAACACTGAAGCTTTCTTT
TRBD1	TRBV19	TRBJ1-5	once	CASSSGTGVSGNQPQHF	TGTGCCAGTAGCTCTGGGACAGGGGTGTCTGGCAATCAGCCCCAGCATTTT
-	TRBV6-1	TRBJ2-1	-	CASSDDAFNEQFF	TGTGCCAGCAGTGATGACGCGTTCAATGAGCAGTTCTTC
-	TRBV5-1	TRBJ1-2	-	CASTPEGGVYGYTF	TGCGCCAGCACCCCCGAGGGCGGGGTCTATGGCTACACCTTC
TRBD2	TRBV4-2	TRBJ2-7	-	CASSQALAGSYEQYF	TGTGCCAGCAGCCAAGCCCTAGCGGGGTCCTACGAGCAGTACTTC
-	TRBV10-3	TRBJ1-2	-	CAISESPGNGYTF	TGTGCCATCAGTGAGTCCCCCGGGAATGGCTACACCTTC
TRBD1	TRBV19	TRBJ1-1	-	CASSLYRGTEAFF	TGTGCCAGTAGTTTATACAGGGGAACTGAAGCTTTCTTT
TRBD1	TRBV2	TRBJ1-4	-	CASSGGQGVEKLFF	TGTGCCAGCAGTGGCGGACAGGGAGTCGAAAAACTGTTTTTT
TRBD1	TRBV5-1	TRBJ1-3	-	CASSPQTGPSGGNTIYF	TGCGCCAGCAGCCCCCAGACAGGGCCTTCTGGTGGAAACACCATATATTTT
-	TRBV6-5	TRBJ2-7	-	CASSYGVTYEQYF	TGTGCCAGCAGTTATGGGGTAACCTACGAGCAGTACTTC
TRBD1	TRBV6-5	TRBJ1-5	-	CASSAGGNQPQHF	TGTGCCAGCAGCGCAGGGGGAAATCAGCCCCAGCATTTT
-	TRBV7-8	TRBJ2-7	-	CASSPWDTSYEQYF	TGTGCCAGCAGCCCATGGGACACCTCCTACGAGCAGTACTTC
TRBD1	TRBV28	TRBJ2-1	-	CASSPPWTGAHNEQFF	TGTGCCAGCAGCCCACCGTGGACAGGGGCGCACAATGAGCAGTTCTTC
-	TRBV6-1	TRBJ2-1	-	CASSEWGIGMNEQFF	TGTGCCAGCAGTGAATGGGGAATAGGTATGAATGAGCAGTTCTTC
TRBD1	TRBV7-9	TRBJ2-6	-	CAGGTGDGANVLTF	TGTGCCGGCGGAACAGGGGATGGGGCCAACGTCCTGACTTTC
-	TRBV7-9	TRBJ1-6	-	CASSLGQGGSYNSPLHF	TGTGCCAGCAGCTTGGGCCAGGGAGGTTCCTATAATTCACCCCTCCACTTT
-	TRBV28	TRBJ2-1	-	CASSFNEQFF	TGTGCCAGCAGTTTTAATGAGCAGTTCTTC
TRBD2	TRBV9	TRBJ2-1	-	CASSTRGGVYNEQFF	TGTGCCAGCAGCACCCGCGGGGGAGTCTACAATGAGCAGTTCTTC
-	TRBV6-6	TRBJ1-5	-	CASSPGRDQPQHF	TGTGCCAGCAGCCCGGGCAGGGATCAGCCCCAGCATTTT
TRBD2	TRBV7-3	TRBJ2-1	-	CASSFTSGGDIEQFF	TGTGCCAGCAGCTTCACTAGCGGGGGTGACATTGAGCAGTTCTTC
-	TRBV30	TRBJ1-2	-	CAWSTHTSNYGYTF	TGTGCCTGGAGTACCCATACAAGTAACTATGGCTACACCTTC
-	TRBV5-6	TRBJ1-2	-	CASSLDPLSIRINYGYTF	TGTGCCAGCAGCTTGGACCCCTTAAGCATCAGGATTAACTATGGCTACACCTTC
-	TRBV28	TRBJ2-7	-	CASSLMGTTYEQYF	TGTGCCAGCAGTTTGATGGGGACAACATACGAGCAGTACTTC
-	TRBV19	TRBJ2-4	-	CASQVAALAKNIQYF	TGTGCCAGCCAAGTGGCAGCCTTAGCCAAAAACATTCAGTACTTC
-	TRBV5-1	TRBJ1-6	-	CASSLERVGSPLHF	TGCGCCAGCAGCTTGGAACGGGTTGGCTCACCCCTCCACTTT
-	TRBV2	TRBJ2-7	-	CASKPQLTSYEQYF	TGTGCCAGCAAACCCCAGCTCACCTCCTACGAGCAGTACTTC
TRBD1	TRBV10-2	TRBJ1-1	-	CASSEGPGGDTEAFF	TGCGCCAGCAGTGAGGGTCCAGGGGGCGACACTGAAGCTTTCTTT
-	TRBV29-1	TRBJ1-1	-	CSVDGMNTEAFF	TGCAGCGTTGACGGAATGAACACTGAAGCTTTCTTT
TRBD1	TRBV3-1/TRBV3-2	TRBJ1-3	-	CASSQETGGTGNTIYF	TGTGCCAGCAGCCAAGAAACAGGGGGAACTGGAAACACCATATATTTT
-	TRBV4-1	TRBJ1-4	-	CASSQPTGSWEKLFF	TGCGCCAGCAGCCAACCGACAGGTTCTTGGGAAAAACTGTTTTTT
-	TRBV19	TRBJ1-2	-	CASSTTARGYGYTF	TGTGCCAGTAGTACTACAGCGAGGGGCTATGGCTACACCTTC
-	TRBV19	TRBJ1-1	-	CASSIGSWNEAFF	TGTGCCAGTAGTATCGGCAGCTGGAATGAAGCTTTCTTT
-	TRBV5-1	TRBJ1-4	few	CASSLGDRENEKLFF	TGCGCCAGCAGCTTGGGGGACCGCGAGAATGAAAAACTGTTTTTT
-	TRBV5-1	TRBJ1-2	-	CASSPDFDYGYTF	TGCGCCAGCAGCCCGGACTTTGACTATGGCTACACCTTC
-	TRBV6-5	TRBJ1-3	-	CASRVQGGGNTIYF	TGTGCCAGCAGGGTACAGGGTGGTGGAAACACCATATATTTT
-	TRBV7-2	TRBJ2-5	once	CASSLARMKETQYF	TGTGCCAGCAGCTTAGCTCGGATGAAGGAGACCCAGTACTTC